The next 11 T cell receptor beta chains were all read from a single sample in a study of T cells after yellow fever vaccination. A single record per CDR3 protein comes from TCRdb applying MiXCR to the 5' RACE reads. This sample yields some 250,000 distinct CDR3 sequences, of which less than 9% are seen a single time; approximately 0.85% belongs to the top ten. The material sequenced was CD4+ T cells sorted from PBMCs, taken 15 days after the yellow fever booster vaccination. The receptors were sampled from a man between 25 and 39 years old who received the YFV17D yellow fever vaccine.

This clonotype has a handful of counts. The J gene is TRBJ2-5, the V gene TRBV19; D possibly corresponds to TRBD2 (6 bases). Deletions cut 7 bases from V and 2 bases from J, with 23 bases between. Germline V gene lookup returns CDR1 LNHDA and CDR2 SQIVND (reference sequence). This CDR3 has 17 residues. The CDR3 loop reads CASTEPRVGGRQETQYF. The CDR3 DNA is TGTGCCAGTACCGAACCTCGGGTGGGGGGACGGCAAGAGACCCAGTACTTC.

This clonotype has just a few counts. The gene calls are TRBV6-6 and TRBJ2-7, with TRBD2 identical over 8 bases. The CDR3 is 12 residues long. Unmatched junction bases numbered 6, after V lost 10 bases and J lost 4 bases. Germline V gene sequence: CDR1 MNHNY, CDR2 SVGAGI (reference sequence). The DNA of the CDR3 is TGTGCCACCGAACGGGGGGGGTACGAGCAGTACTTC. Its translation: CATERGGYEQYF.

This clonotype came up many times. The gene calls are TRBV12-3 or TRBV12-4 and TRBJ2-1, with 11 bases fitting TRBD1. Losses at the gene ends were 3 bases for V and 7 bases for J; bases not matched to a gene: 5. This CDR3 has 15 residues. The CDR3 spells CASSFGTGGGNEQFF. The CDR3 DNA reads TGTGCCAGCAGTTTTGGGACAGGGGGTGGGAATGAGCAGTTCTTC.

In its sample, this clonotype was seen a few times. The chain carries TRBV13 and TRBJ2-7; 7 nucleotides align to TRBD2. The CDR3 is made up of 16 amino acids. Trimming cost V 3 bases and J 5 bases; bases outside gene matches: 13. Germline V gene sequence: CDR1 PRHDT, CDR2 FYEKMQ (reference sequence). The CDR3 coding sequence is TGTGCCAGCAGCTTGGGTGGCGGGAGCCCCAAGGACGAGCAGTACTTC. Translation gives CASSLGGGSPKDEQYF.

This clonotype has at least ten counts. This sequence joins TRBV7-2 and TRBJ2-1, with no clear D. V dropped 5 bases and J dropped 1 base, with 9 bases sitting between them. CDR3 length equals 14 residues. Germline values: CDR1 SGHTA, CDR2 FQGNSA. The CDR3 nucleotides are TGTGCCAGCAGCGACACAGCGTCCTACAATGAGCAGTTCTTC. Translating gives CASSDTASYNEQFF. Filled out from reference TRBV7-2 and TRBJ2-1, the complete variable domain reads GAGVSQSPSNKVTEKGKDVELRCDPISGHTALYWYRQSLGQGLEFLIYFQGNSAPDKSGLPSDRFSAERTGGSVSTLTIQRTQQEDSAVYLCASSDTASYNEQFFGPGTRLTVL.

This clonotype was counted between two and nine times. This chain uses TRBV7-2 with TRBJ2-3, with a weak D call TRBD2 (6 bases). Trimming removed 1 base at V and 7 bases at J, with 15 bases between. Germline-derived CDR1 and CDR2 are SGHTA and FQGNSA. This CDR3 has 15 amino acids. Here the CDR3 reads CASSLGPGEWNTQYF. Written as DNA, the CDR3 is TGTGCCAGCAGCTTAGGGCCGGGAGAGTGGAATACGCAGTATTTT.

This clonotype was observed at least ten times. This rearrangement joins TRBV6-2 or TRBV6-3 to TRBJ2-2, with D possibly matching TRBD1 (6 bases). Germline values: CDR1 MNHEY, CDR2 SVGEGT. V was pared by 0 bases and J by 7 bases, with 15 bases between. The CDR3 contains 16 residues. This CDR3 is CASSYSRPGVHGELFF. The DNA of the CDR3 is TGTGCCAGCAGTTACTCACGGCCAGGGGTTCACGGGGAGCTGTTTTTT.

J is TRBJ2-1 and V is TRBV30, with D possibly being TRBD1 or TRBD2 (6 bases each). The V and J ends lost 2 bases and 9 bases respectively, with 23 bases between them. Germline V gene sequence: CDR1 GTSNPN, CDR2 SVGIG (reference sequence). CDR3 length: 16 amino acids. DNA for the CDR3: TGTGCCTGGAGTACCTGGGACCAAGGGGGGATAGGTGAGCAGTTCTTC. It is translated as CAWSTWDQGGIGEQFF.

The gene calls are TRBV6-5 and TRBJ2-7; 9 nucleotides align to TRBD1. Germline V lookup: CDR1 MNHEY, CDR2 SVGAGI. The CDR3 totals 13 residues. With 6 bases clipped from V and 7 bases from J, the junction kept 7 bases outside the gene matches. For the CDR3, the DNA is TGTGCCAGCAGGCAACAGGGGGCGGGGGAGCAGTACTTC. It specifies CASRQQGAGEQYF.

This clonotype was counted ten times or more. V is TRBV29-1 and J is TRBJ1-1; TRBD1 agrees at 9 bases. V shed 7 bases and J 4 bases; nucleotides not matched to a gene: 4. This CDR3 spans 12 amino acids. Germline lookup yields CDR1 SQVTM and CDR2 ANQGSEA. The CDR3 coding sequence is TGCAGCGCGACAGGGGGTGGCACTGAAGCTTTCTTT. Amino acid sequence: CSATGGGTEAFF.

This clonotype was observed many times. The V and J genes are TRBV20-1 and TRBJ2-3; TRBD2 matches at 7 bases. Unmatched junction bases numbered 8, after V lost 3 bases and J lost 2 bases. Germline CDR1 is DFQATT and CDR2 is SNEGSKA (reference sequence). CDR3 length: 15 amino acids. CDR3 residues: CSASRLAASTDTQYF. CDR3 DNA sequence: TGCAGTGCTAGTCGTCTAGCGGCATCCACAGATACGCAGTATTTT.